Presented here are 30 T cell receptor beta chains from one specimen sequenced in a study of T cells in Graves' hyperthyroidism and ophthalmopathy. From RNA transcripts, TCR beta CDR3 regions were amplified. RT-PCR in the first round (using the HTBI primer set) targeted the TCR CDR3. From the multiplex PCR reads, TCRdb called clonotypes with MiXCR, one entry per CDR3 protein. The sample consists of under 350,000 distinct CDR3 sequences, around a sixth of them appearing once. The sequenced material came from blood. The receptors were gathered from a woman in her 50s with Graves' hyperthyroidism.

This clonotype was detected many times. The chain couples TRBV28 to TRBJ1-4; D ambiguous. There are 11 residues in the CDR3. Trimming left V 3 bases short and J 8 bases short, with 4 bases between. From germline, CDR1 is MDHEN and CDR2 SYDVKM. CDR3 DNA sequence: TGTGCCAGCAGTTTGCGAGAAAAACTGTTTTTT. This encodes CASSLREKLFF.

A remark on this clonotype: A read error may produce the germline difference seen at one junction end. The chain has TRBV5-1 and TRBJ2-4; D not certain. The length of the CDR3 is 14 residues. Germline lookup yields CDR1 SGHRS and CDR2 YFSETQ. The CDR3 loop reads CVSSYGLGMGIQYF. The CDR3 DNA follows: TGTGTCAGCTCCTATGGGCTGGGGATGGGCATTCAGTACTTC.

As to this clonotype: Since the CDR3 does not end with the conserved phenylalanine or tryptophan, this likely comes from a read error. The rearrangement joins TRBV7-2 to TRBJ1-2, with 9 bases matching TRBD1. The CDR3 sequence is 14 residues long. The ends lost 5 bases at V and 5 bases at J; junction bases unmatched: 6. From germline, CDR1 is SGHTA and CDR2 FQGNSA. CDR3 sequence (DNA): TGTGCCAGCAGCCGAGCCGGGACAGGGTATGGCTACACCTTA. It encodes CASSRAGTGYGYTL.

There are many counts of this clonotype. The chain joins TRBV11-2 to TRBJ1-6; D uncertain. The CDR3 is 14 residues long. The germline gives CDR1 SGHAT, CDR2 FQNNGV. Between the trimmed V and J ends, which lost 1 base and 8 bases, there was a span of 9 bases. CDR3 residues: CASSLVRTDSPLHF. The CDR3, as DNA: TGTGCCAGCAGCTTAGTACGTACGGATTCACCCCTCCACTTT.

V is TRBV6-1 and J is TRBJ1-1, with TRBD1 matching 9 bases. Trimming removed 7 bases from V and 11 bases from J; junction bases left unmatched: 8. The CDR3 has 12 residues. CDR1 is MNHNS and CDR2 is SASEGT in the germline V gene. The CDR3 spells CASNVQGAGAFF. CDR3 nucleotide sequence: TGTGCCAGCAATGTACAGGGGGCTGGGGCTTTCTTT.

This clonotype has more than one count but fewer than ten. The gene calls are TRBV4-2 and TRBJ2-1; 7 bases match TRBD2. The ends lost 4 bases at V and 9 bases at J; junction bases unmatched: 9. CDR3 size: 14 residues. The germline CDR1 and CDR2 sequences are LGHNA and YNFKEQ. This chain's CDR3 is CASSPAREGGEQFF. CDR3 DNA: TGTGCCAGCAGCCCAGCCAGGGAGGGTGGTGAGCAGTTCTTC.

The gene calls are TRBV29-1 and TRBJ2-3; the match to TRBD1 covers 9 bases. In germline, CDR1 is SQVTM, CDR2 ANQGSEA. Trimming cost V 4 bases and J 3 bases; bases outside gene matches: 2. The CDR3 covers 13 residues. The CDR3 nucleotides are TGCAGCGTTGGACAGGGGGGAACAGATACGCAGTATTTT. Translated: CSVGQGGTDTQYF.

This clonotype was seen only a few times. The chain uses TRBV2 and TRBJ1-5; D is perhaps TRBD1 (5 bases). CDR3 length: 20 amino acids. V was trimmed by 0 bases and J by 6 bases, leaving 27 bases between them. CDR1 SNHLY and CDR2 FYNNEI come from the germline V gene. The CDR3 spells CASSEALGVRGIEVIQPQHF. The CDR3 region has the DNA TGTGCCAGCAGTGAAGCACTTGGGGTCCGGGGGATAGAGGTGATTCAGCCCCAGCATTTT.

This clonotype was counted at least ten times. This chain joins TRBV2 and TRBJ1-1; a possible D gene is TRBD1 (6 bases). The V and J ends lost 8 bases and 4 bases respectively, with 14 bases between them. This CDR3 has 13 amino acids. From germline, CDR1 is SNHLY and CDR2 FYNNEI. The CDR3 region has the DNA TGTGCCAGCCAGGACAGCGGTGCCACTGAAGCTTTCTTT. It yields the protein CASQDSGATEAFF.

This chain's CDR3 is CASSSLGVDEQYF. The CDR3 region has the DNA TGCGCCAGCAGCTCCTTGGGCGTGGACGAGCAGTACTTC. The chain links TRBV5-1 to TRBJ2-7, with D hard to call. This CDR3 is built from 13 residues. Per the germline V gene, CDR1 is SGHRS and CDR2 is YFSETQ. The germline V and J ends were trimmed by 3 bases and 5 bases, with 12 bases remaining between them.

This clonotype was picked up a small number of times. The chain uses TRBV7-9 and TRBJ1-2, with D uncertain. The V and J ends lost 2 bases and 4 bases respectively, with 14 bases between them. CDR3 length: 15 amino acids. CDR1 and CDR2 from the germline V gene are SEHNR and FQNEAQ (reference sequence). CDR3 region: CASSLLLSSSYGYTF. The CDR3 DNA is TGTGCCAGCAGCTTATTATTATCCTCGTCCTATGGCTACACCTTC.

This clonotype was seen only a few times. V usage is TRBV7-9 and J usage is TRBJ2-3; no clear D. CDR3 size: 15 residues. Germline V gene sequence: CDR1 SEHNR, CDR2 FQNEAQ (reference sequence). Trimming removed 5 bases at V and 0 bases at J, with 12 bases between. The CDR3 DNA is TGTGCCAGCAGCCCCAGAGCCGTTAGCACAGATACGCAGTATTTT. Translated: CASSPRAVSTDTQYF. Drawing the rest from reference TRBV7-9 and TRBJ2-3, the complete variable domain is DTGVSQNPRHKITKRGQNVTFRCDPISEHNRLYWYRQTLGQGPEFLTYFQNEAQLEKSRLLSDRFSAERPKGSFSTLEIQRTEQGDSAMYLCASSPRAVSTDTQYFGPGTRLTVL.

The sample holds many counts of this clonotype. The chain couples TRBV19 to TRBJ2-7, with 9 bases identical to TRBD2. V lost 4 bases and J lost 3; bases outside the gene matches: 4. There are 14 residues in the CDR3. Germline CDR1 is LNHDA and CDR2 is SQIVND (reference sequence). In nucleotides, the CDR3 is TGTGCCAGTAGTAAATCAGCGGGAGGCTACGAGCAGTACTTC. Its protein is CASSKSAGGYEQYF.

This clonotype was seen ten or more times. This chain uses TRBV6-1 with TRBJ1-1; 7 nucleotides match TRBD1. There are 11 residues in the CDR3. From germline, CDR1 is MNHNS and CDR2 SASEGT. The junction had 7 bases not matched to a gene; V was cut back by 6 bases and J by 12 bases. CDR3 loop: CASSPDRESFF. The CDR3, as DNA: TGTGCCAGCAGCCCAGACAGGGAGTCTTTCTTT.

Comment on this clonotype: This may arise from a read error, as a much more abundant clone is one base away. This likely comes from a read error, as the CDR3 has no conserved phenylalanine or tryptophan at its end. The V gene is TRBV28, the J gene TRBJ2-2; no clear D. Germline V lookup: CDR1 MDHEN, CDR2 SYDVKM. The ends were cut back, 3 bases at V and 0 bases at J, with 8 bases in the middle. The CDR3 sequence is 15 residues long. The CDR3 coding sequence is TGTGCCAGCAGTTTGCCCCGGCCGAACACCGGGGAGCTGTTTCTT. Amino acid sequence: CASSLPRPNTGELFL.

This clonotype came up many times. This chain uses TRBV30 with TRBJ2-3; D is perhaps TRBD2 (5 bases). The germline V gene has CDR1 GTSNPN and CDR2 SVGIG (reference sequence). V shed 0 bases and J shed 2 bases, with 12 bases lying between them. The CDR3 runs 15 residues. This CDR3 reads CAWSVMGRDTDTQYF. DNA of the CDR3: TGTGCCTGGAGTGTGATGGGTCGGGACACAGATACGCAGTATTTT.

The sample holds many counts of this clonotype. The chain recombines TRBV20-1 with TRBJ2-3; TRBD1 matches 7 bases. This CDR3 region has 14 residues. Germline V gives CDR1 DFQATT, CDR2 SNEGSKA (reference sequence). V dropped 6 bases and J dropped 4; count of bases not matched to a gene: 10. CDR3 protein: CSATGTDLADTQYF. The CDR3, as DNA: TGCAGTGCCACCGGGACAGACTTGGCAGATACGCAGTATTTT.

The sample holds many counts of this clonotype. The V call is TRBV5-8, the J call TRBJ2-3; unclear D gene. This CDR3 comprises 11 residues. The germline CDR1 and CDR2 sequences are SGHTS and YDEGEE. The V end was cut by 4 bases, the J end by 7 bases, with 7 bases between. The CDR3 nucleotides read TGTGCCAGCAGCCCCTCAAATACGCAGTATTTT. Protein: CASSPSNTQYF.

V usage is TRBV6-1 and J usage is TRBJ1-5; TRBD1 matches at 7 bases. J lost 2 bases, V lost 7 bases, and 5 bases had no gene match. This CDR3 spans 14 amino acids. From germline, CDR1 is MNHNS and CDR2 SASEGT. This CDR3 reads CASNQGGGNQPQHF. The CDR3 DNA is TGTGCCAGCAATCAGGGGGGGGGCAATCAGCCCCAGCATTTT.

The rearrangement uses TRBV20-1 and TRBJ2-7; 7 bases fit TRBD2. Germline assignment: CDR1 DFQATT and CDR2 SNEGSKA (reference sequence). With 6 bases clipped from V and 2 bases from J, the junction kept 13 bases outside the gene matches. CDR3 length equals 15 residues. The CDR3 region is CSANAGVAEPYEQYF. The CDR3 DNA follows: TGCAGTGCAAACGCGGGAGTAGCGGAACCCTACGAGCAGTACTTC.

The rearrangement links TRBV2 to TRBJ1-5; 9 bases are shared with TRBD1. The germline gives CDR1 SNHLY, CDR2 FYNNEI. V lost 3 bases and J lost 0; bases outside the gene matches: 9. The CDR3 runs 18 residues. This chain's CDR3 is CASSDPTGGPYSNQPQHF. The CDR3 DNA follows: TGTGCCAGCAGTGATCCGACAGGGGGGCCCTATAGCAATCAGCCCCAGCATTTT.

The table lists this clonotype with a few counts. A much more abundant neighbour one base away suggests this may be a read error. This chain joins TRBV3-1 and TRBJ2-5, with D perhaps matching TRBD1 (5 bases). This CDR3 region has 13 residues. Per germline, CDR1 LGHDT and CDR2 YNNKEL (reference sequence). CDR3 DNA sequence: TGTGCCAACAGCCAGGGCAGACAAGAGACCCAGTACTTC. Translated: CANSQGRQETQYF.

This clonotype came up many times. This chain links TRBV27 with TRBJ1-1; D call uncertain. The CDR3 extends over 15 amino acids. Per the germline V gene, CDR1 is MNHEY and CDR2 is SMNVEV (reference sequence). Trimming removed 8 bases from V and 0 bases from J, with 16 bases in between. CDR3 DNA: TGTGCCAGCGGGGTAGGGCATCTCATGAACACTGAAGCTTTCTTT. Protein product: CASGVGHLMNTEAFF.

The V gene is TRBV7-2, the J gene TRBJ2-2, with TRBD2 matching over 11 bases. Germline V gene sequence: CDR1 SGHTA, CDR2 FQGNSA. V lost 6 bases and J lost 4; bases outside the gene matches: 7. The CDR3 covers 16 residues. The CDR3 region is CASRPGTSGITGELFF. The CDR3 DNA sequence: TGTGCCAGCAGACCCGGGACTAGCGGAATCACCGGGGAGCTGTTTTTT. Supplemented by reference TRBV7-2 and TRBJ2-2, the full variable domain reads GAGVSQSPSNKVTEKGKDVELRCDPISGHTALYWYRQSLGQGLEFLIYFQGNSAPDKSGLPSDRFSAERTGGSVSTLTIQRTQQEDSAVYLCASRPGTSGITGELFFGEGSRLTVL.

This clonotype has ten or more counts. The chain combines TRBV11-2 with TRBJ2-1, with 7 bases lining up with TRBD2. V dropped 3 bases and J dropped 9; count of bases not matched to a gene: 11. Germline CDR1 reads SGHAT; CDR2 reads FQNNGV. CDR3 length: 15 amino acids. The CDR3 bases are TGTGCCAGCAGCTTCGGCCTGGCGGGGGTTAGTGAGCAGTTCTTC. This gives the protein CASSFGLAGVSEQFF.

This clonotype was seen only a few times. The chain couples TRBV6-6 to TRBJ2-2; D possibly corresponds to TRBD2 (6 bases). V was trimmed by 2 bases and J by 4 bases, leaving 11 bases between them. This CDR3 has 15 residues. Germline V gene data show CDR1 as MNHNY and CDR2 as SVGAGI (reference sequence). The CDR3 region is CASSYGGGVTGELFF. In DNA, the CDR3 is TGTGCCAGCAGTTACGGGGGAGGTGTCACCGGGGAGCTGTTTTTT.

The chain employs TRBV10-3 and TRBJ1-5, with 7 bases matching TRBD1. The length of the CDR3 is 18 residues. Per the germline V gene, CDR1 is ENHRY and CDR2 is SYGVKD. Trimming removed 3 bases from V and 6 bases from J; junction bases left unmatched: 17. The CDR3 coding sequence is TGTGCCATCAGTGATCCCGGGCGACAGGGCGGGTTTGGTCAGCCCCAGCATTTT. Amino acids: CAISDPGRQGGFGQPQHF.

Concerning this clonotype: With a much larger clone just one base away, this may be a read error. The CDR3, as DNA: TGTGCCAGCAGTTACGGGGAAACTGTAGCTTTCTTT. Protein sequence: CASSYGETVAFF. The V and J genes are TRBV6-5 and TRBJ1-1; no reliable D call. The germline V gene encodes CDR1 MNHEY and CDR2 SVGAGI. The CDR3 spans 12 residues.

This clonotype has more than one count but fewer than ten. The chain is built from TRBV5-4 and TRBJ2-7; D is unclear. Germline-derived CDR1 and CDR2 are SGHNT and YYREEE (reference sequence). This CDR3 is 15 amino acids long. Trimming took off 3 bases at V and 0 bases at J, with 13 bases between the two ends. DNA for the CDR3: TGTGCCAGCAGCTCCGCTGACCGAAGCTCCTACGAGCAGTACTTC. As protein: CASSSADRSSYEQYF. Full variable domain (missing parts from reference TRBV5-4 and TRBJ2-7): ETGVTQSPTHLIKTRGQQVTLRCSSQSGHNTVSWYQQALGQGPQFIFQYYREEENGRGNFPPRFSGLQFPNYSSELNVNALELDDSALYLCASSSADRSSYEQYFGPGTRLTVT.

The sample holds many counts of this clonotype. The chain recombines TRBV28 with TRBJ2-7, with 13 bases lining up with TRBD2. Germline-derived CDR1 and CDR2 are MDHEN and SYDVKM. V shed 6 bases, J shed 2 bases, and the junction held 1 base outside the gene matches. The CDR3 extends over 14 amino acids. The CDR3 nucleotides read TGTGCCAGCAGCACTAGCGGGAGGGCCTACGAGCAGTACTTC. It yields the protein CASSTSGRAYEQYF.